The following is a T cell receptor (beta chain) sequence with its context. Its antigen is still unknown. The record originates from a study of shared clonotypes between healthy human individuals. Whole-study context: A donor's plate count was three for CD4 naive and three for CD4 memory; CD8 naive had two and CD8 memory one.

The CDR3 has 12 residues. Trimming removed 3 bases from V and 11 bases from J, with 13 bases in between. From germline, CDR1 is MNHEY and CDR2 SMNVEV (reference sequence). Sequenced by immunoSEQ multiplex PCR; TCRdb stores in-frame clones only, minus some. The sample holds fewer than 1.8 million clones, approximately 98.5% seen once. Findings of the study overall: For naive CD4 cells, roughly 4.6% of clonotypes were shared across a few donors. Researchers sampled only blood; tissue repertoires likely differ.

It was into CD45RA+ naive and CD45RA-negative memory subsets that the CD4+ cells were split. The receptor comes from a man younger than 45 in good health. V gene TRBV27 combines with J gene TRBJ1-1; D possibly corresponds to TRBD1 (5 bases). Material: naive CD4+ T cells sorted from blood. Subset in this sample: CD45RA+ positively selected. DNA of the CDR3: TGTGCCAGCAGTTTGACAAAAGGGGTCGCTTTCTTT. This gives the protein CASSLTKGVAFF.